The clone carrying this T cell receptor beta chain was seen many times. Antigen unknown. This record comes from a study of T cells in Graves' hyperthyroidism and ophthalmopathy. Overall study findings and caveats: Patients with ophthalmopathy were separated from those with stable hyperthyroidism by a 13 V-J model.

This CDR3 has 15 residues. V was trimmed by 7 bases and J by 5 bases, leaving 20 bases between them. From germline, CDR1 is SGHVS and CDR2 FQNEAQ. Researchers took RNA transcripts and amplified the TCR beta CDR3 regions from them. In the first-round RT-PCR of the TCR CDR3, the HTBI primer set was used. TCRdb redid the calling of the multiplex PCR reads with MiXCR, one entry per CDR3 protein. The sample has 550,000 to 850,000 distinct CDR3 sequences; 18% are singletons. Sequenced: blood. V is TRBV7-8 and J is TRBJ2-5; perhaps TRBD2 as D (5 bases). This TCR was sampled from a woman aged 50 to 60 with Graves' hyperthyroidism that later progressed to Graves' ophthalmopathy. CDR3 sequence reads: CASIPGHPLAETQYF. CDR3 nucleotide sequence: TGTGCCAGCATTCCCGGGCATCCGTTAGCGGAGACCCAGTACTTC.